The TCR beta chain under discussion was sequenced for a study of early T cells in non-severe SARS-CoV-2 infection. Study context: With bulk RNA from unsorted whole blood as input, sequencing yielded unpaired chains. Study observations and caveats: Missing private and CD4 specificities, VDJdb matching favored anti-spike CD8 responses.

Attachment of unique molecular identifiers to individual cDNA molecules was performed. Each CDR3 protein is one row after TCRdb ran MiXCR on the 5' RACE reads. Among 70,000 to 85,000 distinct CDR3 sequences listed, over 10% were seen once. This clonotype was seen repeatedly, ten times or more. The antigen is not known. This clonotype was obtained from an adult who was a healthcare worker with PCR-confirmed SARS-CoV-2 infection or an uninfected control (not recorded which). The sequenced material came from whole blood.

CDR3 protein: CASSHQRLANTGELFF. The CDR3 nucleotides are TGCGCCAGCAGCCATCAGAGACTAGCGAACACCGGGGAGCTGTTTTTT. The chain uses TRBV4-1 and TRBJ2-2, with a tentative D call TRBD2 (6 bases). Trimming cost V 3 bases and J 0 bases, with 11 bases left between them. Germline assignment: CDR1 MGHRA and CDR2 YSYEKL. The CDR3 extends over 16 amino acids.